The T cell receptor beta chain under discussion was sequenced for a study of siplizumab effects on memory and regulatory T cells. Study-wide results and limits: Naive T cells seemed more diverse than memory cells; they also seemed major alloresponse contributors.

This CDR3 has 15 amino acids. V lost 2 bases, J lost 0 bases, and 8 bases lay in between. Germline assignment: CDR1 SNHLY and CDR2 FYNNEI. TCRdb's table, derived via immunoSEQ multiplex PCR, lists solely in-frame clones and lacks some. The table lists about 91,000 clones, around 97% of them singletons, with 0.03% to 0.035% in the top ten. Sequences were generated from unstimulated naive, memory, effector memory and TEMRA subsets in three donor pairs. In regard to this clone: Its antigen is still unknown.

The receptor's source is a human donor in good health. The sequenced sample was naive CD4+ T cells sorted from blood. The gene calls are TRBV2 and TRBJ1-3; D unclear. The CDR3 sequence: CASSERGYSGNTIYF. For the CDR3, the DNA is TGTGCCAGCAGTGAACGGGGTTACTCTGGAAACACCATATATTTT.